These 29 T cell receptor beta chains came from one sample sequenced in a study of cytomegalovirus exposure and HLA in healthy donors. Profiled with immunoSEQ multiplex PCR; TCRdb holds only in-frame clones, not every one. The data show fewer than 150,000 clones, 75% to 90% seen once. What was sequenced was PBMCs. The receptor set was obtained from a man aged 18 to 30 in good health and CMV-seropositive.

The genes are TRBV7-9 and TRBJ2-1, with D perhaps matching TRBD2 (6 bases). The CDR3 consists of 13 residues. V lost 6 bases to trimming and J lost 6 bases, with 12 bases between them. Germline assignment: CDR1 SEHNR and CDR2 FQNEAQ (reference sequence). The CDR3 DNA reads as TGTGCCAGCAGGGGGGGTGAGTTCAATGAGCAGTTCTTC. Amino acids: CASRGGEFNEQFF.

V and J are TRBV4-2 and TRBJ2-7; 7 bases are shared with TRBD2. Per germline, CDR1 LGHNA and CDR2 YNFKEQ. The V segment lost 3 bases and the J segment 1 base; nucleotides outside the gene matches: 6. This CDR3 is 15 amino acids long. This CDR3 is CASSQEASGSYEQYF. The DNA for the CDR3 is TGTGCCAGCAGCCAGGAGGCTAGCGGATCCTACGAGCAGTACTTC.

The V call is TRBV7-8, the J call TRBJ2-2; tentative D call: TRBD1 (5 bases). The V gene's germline CDR1 is SGHVS and CDR2 FQNEAQ. V was shortened by 2 bases and J by 1 base, with 8 bases between the two germline ends. CDR3 length equals 15 residues. CDR3 DNA sequence: TGTGCCAGCAGCTTATTGGGGCTGAACACCGGGGAGCTGTTTTTT. This codes for CASSLLGLNTGELFF.

This chain joins TRBV6-1 and TRBJ1-4, with no clear D. V dropped 2 bases and J dropped 8 bases, with 18 bases sitting between them. Germline V gene sequence: CDR1 MNHNS, CDR2 SASEGT. CDR3 length equals 16 residues. The CDR3 region has the DNA TGTGCCAGCAGTGAAAACAGACAACCATATGAGGAAAAACTGTTTTTT. This translates into CASSENRQPYEEKLFF.

The V call is TRBV6-1, the J call TRBJ1-3, with a tentative D call TRBD1 (6 bases). This CDR3 has 19 amino acids. Germline V gene lookup returns CDR1 MNHNS and CDR2 SASEGT. Deletions cut 0 bases from V and 0 bases from J, with 18 bases between. CDR3 DNA sequence: TGTGCCAGCAGTGAAGCGGTCCCGGGACACATACTCTCTGGAAACACCATATATTTT. Translation gives CASSEAVPGHILSGNTIYF.

J is TRBJ2-2 and V is TRBV29-1; 9 bases line up with TRBD1. J lost 6 bases, V lost 7 bases, and 3 bases had no gene match. The germline CDR1 and CDR2 sequences are SQVTM and ANQGSEA. The length of the CDR3 is 12 residues. CDR3 DNA: TGCAGCGCGAACAGGGGGCCCGGGGAGCTGTTTTTT. Amino acid sequence: CSANRGPGELFF.

The genes are TRBV7-8 and TRBJ2-7; TRBD1 agrees at 7 bases. The trim removed 5 bases at V and 5 bases at J, leaving 6 bases unmatched. This CDR3 is built from 13 residues. Germline V gene lookup returns CDR1 SGHVS and CDR2 FQNEAQ. CDR3 residues: CASSLNRGHEQYF. The CDR3 nucleotides read TGTGCCAGCAGCCTAAACAGGGGCCACGAGCAGTACTTC.

The gene calls are TRBV9 and TRBJ1-6; D gene unclear. The germline gives CDR1 SGDLS, CDR2 YYNGEE. This CDR3 contains 15 residues. Trimming took 1 base from V and 0 from J, leaving 5 bases between them. The DNA of the CDR3 is TGTGCCAGCAGCGTAACGGGCTCCTATAATTCACCCCTCCACTTT. Its translation: CASSVTGSYNSPLHF.

J is TRBJ2-2 and V is TRBV19; TRBD2 is a possible D gene (7 bases). The CDR3 spans 16 residues. The germline CDR1 and CDR2 sequences are LNHDA and SQIVND (reference sequence). V shed 7 bases and J shed 1 base, with 16 bases lying between them. DNA for the CDR3: TGTGCCAGTACCGCATGGGGGGGCCTGAACACCGGGGAGCTGTTTTTT. As protein: CASTAWGGLNTGELFF.

V gene TRBV7-2 combines with J gene TRBJ1-5; D is uncertain. In germline, CDR1 is SGHTA, CDR2 FQGNSA. The CDR3 length is 15 residues. The V and J ends lost 2 bases and 0 bases respectively, with 8 bases between them. CDR3 sequence (DNA): TGTGCCAGCAGCTTAAATCCCTTTAGCAATCAGCCCCAGCATTTT. This translates into CASSLNPFSNQPQHF.

The chain has TRBV19 and TRBJ2-3; 7 bases are shared with TRBD1. CDR3 size: 15 residues. Germline lookup yields CDR1 LNHDA and CDR2 SQIVND (reference sequence). V shed 6 bases and J 6 bases; nucleotides not matched to a gene: 12. The CDR3 bases are TGTGCCAGTAGCTCCAGGACAGGCGTGGGGGATACGCAGTATTTT. This encodes CASSSRTGVGDTQYF.

The CDR3 is CASSIGQRTGYGYTF. CDR3 sequence (DNA): TGTGCCAGTAGTATCGGACAGAGGACTGGCTATGGCTACACCTTC. The chain carries TRBV19 and TRBJ1-2; TRBD1 is a possible D gene (6 bases). The CDR3 spans 15 residues. Germline V lookup: CDR1 LNHDA, CDR2 SQIVND (reference sequence). Deletions cut 3 bases from V and 4 bases from J, with 15 bases between.

V usage is TRBV2 and J usage is TRBJ2-1; D ambiguous. Per germline, CDR1 SNHLY and CDR2 FYNNEI. The length of the CDR3 is 17 residues. V was cut by 4 bases and J by 0 bases, with 16 bases left in between. The CDR3 sequence is CASSVGWRLSSYNEQFF. Here the CDR3 DNA reads TGTGCCAGCAGTGTAGGATGGCGGCTTAGCTCCTACAATGAGCAGTTCTTC.

This clone was counted a single time. This sequence joins TRBV12-2 and TRBJ2-1; TRBD1, the D gene given by the table, was not confirmed from the DNA. TRBV12-2 represents a pseudogene. The CDR3 has 15 residues. Here the CDR3 DNA reads TGTGCAAGTCGCCACAGAACAGGGATGAGCAATGAGCAGTTCTTC. Its protein is CASRHRTGMSNEQFF.

The J gene is TRBJ1-3, the V gene TRBV18; D is uncertain. In germline, CDR1 is KGHSH, CDR2 LQKENI. V was shortened by 3 bases and J by 4 bases, with 10 bases between the two germline ends. The CDR3 consists of 14 residues. DNA of the CDR3: TGTGCCAGCTCACCTACGGGAGGAGGAAACACCATATATTTT. It is translated as CASSPTGGGNTIYF.

The CDR3 sequence: CASSQRGEGELFF. CDR3 nucleotides: TGTGCCAGCAGTCAACGGGGAGAAGGGGAGCTGTTTTTT. This chain joins TRBV6-5 and TRBJ2-2, with D possibly TRBD2 on 5 matching bases. This CDR3 has 13 residues. The germline CDR1 and CDR2 sequences are MNHEY and SVGAGI. Trimming left V 5 bases short and J 8 bases short, with 12 bases between.

The chain is built from TRBV30 and TRBJ2-3; TRBD2 matches 9 bases. V lost 4 bases, J lost 5 bases, and 4 bases stayed unmatched. The CDR3 runs to 13 residues. Germline lookup yields CDR1 GTSNPN and CDR2 SVGIG (reference sequence). As DNA, the CDR3 is TGTGCCTGGACTAGCGGGGATAGAGATACGCAGTATTTT. It encodes CAWTSGDRDTQYF.

J is TRBJ2-3 and V is TRBV27; 7 nucleotides agree with TRBD2. Trimming cost V 6 bases and J 0 bases; bases outside gene matches: 3. Germline V gene sequence: CDR1 MNHEY, CDR2 SMNVEV (reference sequence). The CDR3 totals 14 residues. The CDR3 coding sequence is TGTGCCAGCAGGCGCGGGGGTAGCACAGATACGCAGTATTTT. Its protein is CASRRGGSTDTQYF.

Points on this clone: A junction end diverges from the germline sequence, so it may reflect a read error. V is TRBV5-6 and J is TRBJ2-7; TRBD1 matches 10 bases. Germline V gene lookup returns CDR1 SGHDT and CDR2 YYEEEE. The CDR3 is 11 residues long. The chain's CDR3 is CASSLSGTGAF. CDR3 DNA: TGTGCCAGCAGCTTGTCAGGGACAGGGGCCTTC. Using reference TRBV5-6 and TRBJ2-7 for the parts outside the CDR3, the full variable domain is DAGVTQSPTHLIKTRGQQVTLRCSPKSGHDTVSWYQQALGQGPQFIFQYYEEEERQRGNFPDRFSGHQFPNYSSELNVNALLLGDSALYLCASSLSGTGAFGPGTRLTVT.

V is TRBV2 and J is TRBJ2-7; no definite D call. V was cut by 3 bases and J by 5 bases, with 8 bases left in between. The CDR3 runs 12 residues. Germline V gene data show CDR1 as SNHLY and CDR2 as FYNNEI. The CDR3 DNA sequence: TGTGCCAGCAGTGATATGGGCCACGAGCAGTACTTC. It is translated as CASSDMGHEQYF.

The rearrangement joins TRBV5-8 to TRBJ1-2; TRBD1 matches at 9 bases. Unmatched junction bases numbered 13, after V lost 4 bases and J lost 3 bases. Germline CDR1 and CDR2: SGHTS and YDEGEE. This CDR3 contains 17 residues. Here the CDR3 reads CASSRINRDRVDYGYTF. The CDR3 coding sequence is TGTGCCAGCAGCCGTATTAACCGGGACAGGGTAGACTATGGCTACACCTTC.

The gene calls are TRBV9 and TRBJ2-1; D may be TRBD2 (6 bases). The germline gives CDR1 SGDLS, CDR2 YYNGEE. V gave up 6 bases and J gave up 8 bases, with 24 bases separating them. The CDR3 has 16 residues. The CDR3 protein is CASTRGPRGRRDEQFF. CDR3 sequence (DNA): TGTGCCAGCACCCGGGGCCCTCGCGGTAGGAGGGATGAGCAGTTCTTC.

The V and J genes are TRBV19 and TRBJ2-1; TRBD1 agrees at 9 bases. Germline CDR1 is LNHDA and CDR2 is SQIVND (reference sequence). The length of the CDR3 is 16 residues. Trimming at V came to 6 bases and at J to 4 bases, leaving 10 bases not matched to a gene. CDR3 protein: CASRAGTGRAYNEQFF. CDR3 sequence (DNA): TGTGCCAGTAGAGCAGGGACAGGGAGGGCATACAATGAGCAGTTCTTC.

The V and J genes are TRBV5-4 and TRBJ1-1, with 8 bases identical to TRBD1. This CDR3 is built from 15 residues. V lost 3 bases and J lost 1; bases outside the gene matches: 5. Looked up from germline, CDR1 is SGHNT and CDR2 is YYREEE (reference sequence). This CDR3 reads CASSSRDRWNTEAFF. CDR3 coding DNA: TGTGCCAGCAGCTCCCGGGACAGGTGGAACACTGAAGCTTTCTTT.

The chain combines TRBV20-1 with TRBJ2-5; the D is unclear. Germline V CDR1 and CDR2: DFQATT, SNEGSKA (reference sequence). Trimming stripped 5 bases from V and 5 bases from J, with 6 bases between. This CDR3 region has 10 residues. In DNA, the CDR3 is TGCAGTGCTGCTCGGGAGACCCAGTACTTC. Translating it yields CSAARETQYF.

As DNA, the CDR3 is TGTGCCAGCAGGACAAGACAGGGGATCTCTGGCTACACCTTC. This gives the protein CASRTRQGISGYTF. This rearrangement joins TRBV5-6 to TRBJ1-2; 8 bases are a match to TRBD1. The V gene end was trimmed by 5 bases and the J gene end by 7 bases; junction bases not matched to a gene: 10. Germline V CDR1 and CDR2: SGHDT, YYEEEE. The CDR3 sequence is 14 residues long.

V gene TRBV4-1 combines with J gene TRBJ1-5; D ambiguous. Trimming cost V 1 base and J 7 bases, with 11 bases left between them. The germline gives CDR1 MGHRA, CDR2 YSYEKL. The CDR3 consists of 14 residues. The CDR3: CASSQVGASQPQHF. CDR3 DNA: TGCGCCAGCAGCCAAGTGGGCGCCTCCCAGCCCCAGCATTTT.

The V and J genes are TRBV29-1 and TRBJ1-4; TRBD1 matches 10 bases. With V trimmed by 6 bases and J by 6 bases, 4 bases remained unmatched. CDR1 SQVTM and CDR2 ANQGSEA come from the germline V gene. CDR3 size: 13 residues. The CDR3 region is CSVMTGGDEKLFF. DNA of the CDR3: TGCAGCGTCATGACAGGGGGCGATGAAAAACTGTTTTTT. The complete variable domain, with remaining parts taken from reference TRBV29-1 and TRBJ1-4, reads SAVISQKPSRDICQRGTSLTIQCQVDSQVTMMFWYRQQPGQSLTLIATANQGSEATYESGFVIDKFPISRPNLTFSTLTVSNMSPEDSSIYLCSVMTGGDEKLFFGSGTQLSVL.

The chain joins TRBV19 to TRBJ1-5; D may be TRBD1 (6 bases). The V end was cut by 2 bases, the J end by 9 bases, with 8 bases between. Germline CDR1 is LNHDA and CDR2 is SQIVND (reference sequence). The CDR3 is made up of 12 amino acids. The CDR3, as DNA: TGTGCCAGTAGTATAACAGGGTGGCCCCAGCATTTT. The encoded protein is CASSITGWPQHF.